This T cell receptor beta chain was identified in a study of blood T cell repertoires in COVID-19. About this clone: The junction departs from the called germline gene at one end, perhaps through a read error.

Profiling relied on immunoSEQ multiplex PCR, and the TCRdb table lists in-frame clones only, not all of them. The sample contains roughly 250,000 clones, approximately 87% of which appear only once. The CDR3 loop spans 13 amino acids. Germline CDR1 reads MDHEN; CDR2 reads SYDVKM. This chain links TRBV28 with TRBJ2-7; TRBD1 agrees at 10 bases. The TCR was taken from a woman aged 25 to 39 with COVID-19, enrolled during active disease. The sequencing sample was made of peripheral blood. The DNA of the CDR3 is TGTGCCAGCAGTTTCCGCCCCCGGGACAGGGGTTTCTTC. This codes for CASSFRPRDRGFF.